Listed below are T cell receptor beta chains from one sample, sequenced in a study of blood T cell repertoires in COVID-19. Generated by immunoSEQ multiplex PCR, the TCRdb table keeps only in-frame clones and is missing some. This table holds approximately 280,000 clones, around nine tenths found once. The sequencing sample was made of peripheral blood. These receptors came from a man aged 35 to 55 with acute or convalescent COVID-19. Each CDR3 is given with its conserved first and last residue. A D gene is named only where the DNA matches it firmly. For some rows the clone size is stated as once, few or many, or as a class when expanded; others skip it.

j_call	clone_size	d_call	v_call	cdr3_aa	cdr3_nt
TRBJ1-1	NA	NA	TRBV27	CASSLSRAFF	TGTGCCAGCAGTTTATCGAGAGCTTTCTTT
TRBJ1-5	NA	TRBD1	TRBV2	CASSGQGYSNQPQHF	TGTGCCAGCAGTGGACAGGGATATAGCAATCAGCCCCAGCATTTT
TRBJ2-7	NA	TRBD2	TRBV3-1/TRBV3-2	CASSPSGGAHEQYF	TGTGCCAGCAGCCCTAGCGGGGGGGCTCACGAGCAGTACTTC
TRBJ1-5	NA	NA	TRBV2	CASRFGESNQPQHF	TGTGCCAGCCGATTTGGGGAGAGCAATCAGCCCCAGCATTTT
TRBJ1-1	NA	NA	TRBV5-1	CASSLSGGVNTEAFF	TGCGCCAGCAGCTTGAGTGGAGGGGTGAACACTGAAGCTTTCTTT
TRBJ1-5	NA	TRBD1	TRBV2	CASRPDRGVQPQHF	TGTGCCAGTAGACCCGACAGGGGGGTTCAGCCCCAGCATTTT
TRBJ1-4	NA	NA	TRBV2	CASNPNGSGEKLFF	TGTGCCAGCAACCCGAACGGGTCGGGTGAAAAACTGTTTTTT
TRBJ1-5	NA	NA	TRBV27	CASSLFSCFKPQHF	TGTGCCAGCAGTCTATTTAGTTGCTTTAAGCCCCAGCATTTT
TRBJ1-1	NA	NA	TRBV7-9	CASSPRAVGTEAFF	TGTGCCAGCAGCCCCAGGGCAGTGGGGACTGAAGCTTTCTTT
TRBJ2-7	few	NA	TRBV15	CATSRDQGRYEQYF	TGTGCCACCAGCAGAGACCAGGGTCGCTACGAGCAGTACTTC
TRBJ2-7	NA	TRBD1	TRBV5-1	CASSLGQVYEQYF	TGCGCCAGCAGCTTAGGACAGGTCTACGAGCAGTACTTC
TRBJ2-7	once	NA	TRBV2	CASSELMGADFDLYEQYF	TGTGCCAGCAGTGAGTTGATGGGGGCCGACTTCGACCTCTACGAGCAGTACTTC
TRBJ2-2	few	NA	TRBV5-1	CASRMPGEGSTGELFF	TGCGCCAGCAGGATGCCGGGGGAAGGGAGCACCGGGGAGCTGTTTTTT
TRBJ1-1	NA	TRBD1	TRBV5-1	CASSGTGLDTEAFF	TGCGCCAGCAGCGGGACAGGGCTGGACACTGAAGCTTTCTTT
TRBJ2-1	NA	TRBD2	TRBV7-2	CASSLGAGGQNEQFF	TGTGCCAGCAGCTTAGGCGCGGGGGGGCAGAATGAGCAGTTCTTC
TRBJ1-1	NA	TRBD1	TRBV19	CASSTPPQGANTEAFF	TGTGCCAGTAGTACCCCCCCGCAGGGGGCGAACACTGAAGCTTTCTTT
TRBJ1-2	NA	NA	TRBV24-1	CATSDGDNYGYTF	TGTGCCACCAGTGACGGGGATAACTATGGCTACACCTTC
TRBJ2-7	NA	TRBD1	TRBV14	CASSHRTGSMGVQYF	TGTGCCAGCAGCCACAGGACAGGGTCGATGGGGGTGCAGTACTTC
TRBJ2-3	NA	TRBD2	TRBV5-1	CASSFKRGGGADTQYF	TGCGCCAGCAGCTTTAAACGCGGGGGGGGAGCAGATACGCAGTATTTT
TRBJ2-1	NA	TRBD2	TRBV27	CASSFQTSLSHEQFF	TGTGCCAGCAGTTTTCAGACTAGCTTGAGCCATGAGCAGTTCTTC
TRBJ1-3	NA	NA	TRBV7-9	CASSLGGIHTIYF	TGTGCCAGCAGCTTAGGAGGGATCCACACCATATATTTT
TRBJ1-3	NA	NA	TRBV5-5	CASSWGGMNTIYF	TGTGCCAGCAGCTGGGGAGGGATGAACACCATATATTTT
TRBJ2-2	NA	TRBD1	TRBV27	CASSIGTGTGELFF	TGTGCCAGCAGTATAGGGACAGGGACCGGGGAGCTGTTTTTT
TRBJ1-2	NA	NA	TRBV30	CAFTRGFSGYGYTF	TGTGCCTTCACCAGGGGTTTCTCTGGCTATGGCTACACCTTC
TRBJ1-5	NA	TRBD1	TRBV20-1	CSASRQGALSNQPQHF	TGCAGTGCTAGTCGGCAGGGGGCCCTTAGCAATCAGCCCCAGCATTTT